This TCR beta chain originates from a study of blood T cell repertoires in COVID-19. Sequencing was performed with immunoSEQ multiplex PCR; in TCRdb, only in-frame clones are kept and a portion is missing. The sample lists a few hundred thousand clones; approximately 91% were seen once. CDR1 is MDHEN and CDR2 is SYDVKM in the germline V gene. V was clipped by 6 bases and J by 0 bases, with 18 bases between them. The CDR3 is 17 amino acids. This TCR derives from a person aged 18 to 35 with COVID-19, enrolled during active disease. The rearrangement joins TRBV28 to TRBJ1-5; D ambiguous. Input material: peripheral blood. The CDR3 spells CASSPGKVVYSNQPQHF. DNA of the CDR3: TGTGCCAGCAGCCCAGGAAAGGTCGTATATAGCAATCAGCCCCAGCATTTT.